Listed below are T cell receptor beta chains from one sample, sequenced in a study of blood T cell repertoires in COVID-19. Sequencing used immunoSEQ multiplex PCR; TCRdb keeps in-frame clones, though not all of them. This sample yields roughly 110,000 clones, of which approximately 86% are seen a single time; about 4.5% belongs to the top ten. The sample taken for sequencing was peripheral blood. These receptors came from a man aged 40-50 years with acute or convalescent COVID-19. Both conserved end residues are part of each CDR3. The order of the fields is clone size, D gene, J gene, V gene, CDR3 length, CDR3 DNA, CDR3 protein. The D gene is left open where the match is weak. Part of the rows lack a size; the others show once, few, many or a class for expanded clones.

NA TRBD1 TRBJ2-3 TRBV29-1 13 TGCAGCGTTGGGGGCCAGGGGGCAGATACGCAGTATTTT CSVGGQGADTQYF
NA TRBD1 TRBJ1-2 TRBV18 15 TGTGCCAGCTCACCAGCCATCGACAGGGCGCGTGGCTACACCTTC CASSPAIDRARGYTF
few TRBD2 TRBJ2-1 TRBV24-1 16 TGTGCCACCAGTGACCCACTAGCGGGAGGGTCCAATGAGCAGTTCTTC CATSDPLAGGSNEQFF
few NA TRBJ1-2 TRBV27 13 TGTGCCAGCAGTTCCGACAAAAACTATGGCTACACCTTC CASSSDKNYGYTF
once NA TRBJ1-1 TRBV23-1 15 TGCGCCAGCAGTCTGGGCTCTCCAGGTGACACTGAAGCTTTCTTT CASSLGSPGDTEAFF
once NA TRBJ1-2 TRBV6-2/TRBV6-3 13 TGTGCCAGCAGTGAGGGCCCTAACTATGGCTACACCTTC CASSEGPNYGYTF
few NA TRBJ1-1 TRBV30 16 TGTGCCTGGAGCCCAACCCGGATTCAGGGGAACCCTGAAGCTTTCTTT CAWSPTRIQGNPEAFF
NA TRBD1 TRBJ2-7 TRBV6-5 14 TGTGCCAGCAGACCACCCAGGGGGTCCTACGAGCAGTACTTC CASRPPRGSYEQYF
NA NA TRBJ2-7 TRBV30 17 TGTGCCTGGAGCCCAGGGTGGGCAGGCTCTTTAACGGACGAGCAGTACTTC CAWSPGWAGSLTDEQYF
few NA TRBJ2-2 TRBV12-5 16 TGTGCTAGTGGTTTGCACACAGGGGGGGGAACCGGGGAGCTGTTTTTT CASGLHTGGGTGELFF
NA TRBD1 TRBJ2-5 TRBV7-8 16 TGTGCCAGCAGCAGGCCGGGACAGGGGGCCGGGGAGACCCAGTACTTC CASSRPGQGAGETQYF
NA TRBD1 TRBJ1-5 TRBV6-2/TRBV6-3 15 TGTGCCAGCAGTTCCATGGACAGGGGGCTGCAGCCCCAGCATTTT CASSSMDRGLQPQHF
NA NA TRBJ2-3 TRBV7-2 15 TGTGCCAGCAGCTTAGTGTCGGGATGGTCAGATACGCAGTATTTT CASSLVSGWSDTQYF
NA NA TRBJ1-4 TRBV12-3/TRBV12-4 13 TGTGCCAGCAGTCCGCGACAGAATGAAAAACTGTTTTTT CASSPRQNEKLFF
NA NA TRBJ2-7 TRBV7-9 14 TGTGCCAGCAGCGCGGGACTGCCCTCCTACGAGCAGTACTTC CASSAGLPSYEQYF
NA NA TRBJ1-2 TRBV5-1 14 TGCGCCAGCAGCTTGGATCTAGCTAACTATGGCTACACCTTC CASSLDLANYGYTF
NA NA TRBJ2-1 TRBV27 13 TGTGCCAGCAGTTTTGAACTTTACAATGAGCAGTTCTTC CASSFELYNEQFF
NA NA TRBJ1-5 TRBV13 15 TGTGCCAGCAGCTCGGACATTTATAGCAATCAGCCCCAGCATTTT CASSSDIYSNQPQHF
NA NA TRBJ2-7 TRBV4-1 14 TGCGCCAGCAGCCAAGAGGGAGTCTCCTACGAGCAGTACTTC CASSQEGVSYEQYF
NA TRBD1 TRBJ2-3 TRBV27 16 TGTGCCAGCAGTTTATCTGGGACAGGCCGTCGGGGTACGCAGTATTTT CASSLSGTGRRGTQYF
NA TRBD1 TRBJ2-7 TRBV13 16 TGTGCCAGCAGCGCAGGCGTAGGGACAGATGCCTACGAGCAGTACTTC CASSAGVGTDAYEQYF
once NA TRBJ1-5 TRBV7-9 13 TGTGCCAGCAGCTTCCAGGGGAATCAGCCCCAGCATTTT CASSFQGNQPQHF
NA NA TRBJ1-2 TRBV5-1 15 TGCGCCAGCAGCTTGGATGTGGGGCAGGCCTATGGCTACACCTTC CASSLDVGQAYGYTF
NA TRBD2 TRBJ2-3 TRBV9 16 TGTGCCAGCAGTGTTACTAGCGGGAGGGCCACAGATACGCAGTATTTT CASSVTSGRATDTQYF
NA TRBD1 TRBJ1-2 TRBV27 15 TGTGCCAGCAGTTCCGGGACAGGGGTGAACTATGGCTACACCTTC CASSSGTGVNYGYTF
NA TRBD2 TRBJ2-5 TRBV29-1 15 TGCAGCGTTACCTCCGGCGGGGGAAACCAAGAGACCCAGTACTTC CSVTSGGGNQETQYF
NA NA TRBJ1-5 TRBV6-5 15 TGTGCCAGCAGACAACAGGGTGGGAGCAATCAGCCCCAGCATTTT CASRQQGGSNQPQHF
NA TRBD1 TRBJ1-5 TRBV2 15 TGTGCCAGCAGTTCCGCGGGACAGCCGAATCAGCCCCAGCATTTT CASSSAGQPNQPQHF
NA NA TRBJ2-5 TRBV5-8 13 TGTGCCAGCAGCTTAAGGGAGCGGGAGACCCAGTACTTC CASSLRERETQYF
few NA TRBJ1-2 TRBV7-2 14 TGTGCCAGCAGCACGGGACTCAAAAACTATGGCTACACCTTC CASSTGLKNYGYTF
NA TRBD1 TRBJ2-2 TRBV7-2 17 TGTGCCAGCAGCTCCCTCGGACAGGGGCCCTACACCGGGGAGCTGTTTTTT CASSSLGQGPYTGELFF
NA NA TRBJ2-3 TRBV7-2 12 TGTGCCAGCAGCTTTCTTACAGATACGCAGTATTTT CASSFLTDTQYF
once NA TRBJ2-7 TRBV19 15 TGTGCCAGTAGTCCCCCTCGTCAGGGTTCGGACGAGCAGTACTTC CASSPPRQGSDEQYF
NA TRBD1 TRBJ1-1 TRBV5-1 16 TGCGCCAGCAGCCTCAATTCGGACAGGGGACACACTGAAGCTTTCTTT CASSLNSDRGHTEAFF
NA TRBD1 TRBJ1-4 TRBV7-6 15 TGTGCCAGCAGCCAAGGACAGGGATCTAATGAAAAACTGTTTTTT CASSQGQGSNEKLFF
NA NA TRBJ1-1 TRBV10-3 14 TGTGCCATCAGACAAGGCAGGGGAAGCACTGAAGCTTTCTTT CAIRQGRGSTEAFF
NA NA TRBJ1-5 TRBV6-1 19 TGTGCCAGCAGTGTCAGTCAACCTCTGCCGTTGTATAGCAATCAGCCCCAGCATTTT CASSVSQPLPLYSNQPQHF
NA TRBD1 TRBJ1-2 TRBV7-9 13 TGTGCCAGCAGCCCAGGGACAGCCTATGGCTACACCTTC CASSPGTAYGYTF
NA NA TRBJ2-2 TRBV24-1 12 TGTGCCACCTCCTCGGGGAACGGGGAGCTGTTTTTT CATSSGNGELFF
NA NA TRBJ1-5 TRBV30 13 TGTGCCTGGACCGCGGGGGGGGATCAGCCCCAGCATTTT CAWTAGGDQPQHF
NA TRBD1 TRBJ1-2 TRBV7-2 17 TGTGCCAGCAGCTTAAGAGGCCGACAGGGGGCAAGAGGAGGCTACACCTTC CASSLRGRQGARGGYTF
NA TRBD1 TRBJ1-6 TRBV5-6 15 TGTGCCAGCAGTGCACGGGGGACAGGGGCATCTTCCCTCCACTTT CASSARGTGASSLHF
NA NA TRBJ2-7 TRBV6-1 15 TGTGCCAGCAGTGAAGGTCAGGGCTCCTCCTACGAGCAGTACTTC CASSEGQGSSYEQYF
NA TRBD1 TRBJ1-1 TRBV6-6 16 TGTGCCAGCAGTGCGCCGGACAGGGGGAGAGCCTGGTGGGCTTTCTTT CASSAPDRGRAWWAFF